This passage covers 17 T cell receptor beta chains from one sample sequenced in a study of beta chain features in type 1 diabetes. Expressed TCRB transcripts were sequenced after all isolated RNA was converted to cDNA. Only in-frame clones appear in the TCRdb table, and some are missing; sequencing was by immunoSEQ multiplex PCR. Among 300,000 to 350,000 clones listed, about 15% were seen once. Sample: central memory CD4+ T cells from blood. These TCRs come from a man aged 25-40 years in good health.

This clone was observed at least ten times. The chain is built from TRBV5-1 and TRBJ2-1; D is uncertain. The germline V gene encodes CDR1 SGHRS and CDR2 YFSETQ. Deletions cut 0 bases from V and 5 bases from J, with 9 bases between. The CDR3 length is 14 residues. The CDR3, as DNA: TGCGCCAGCAGCTTGGCGACTTCCAACAATGAGCAGTTCTTC. This encodes CASSLATSNNEQFF.

V is TRBV4-1 and J is TRBJ1-1; 7 nucleotides line up with TRBD1. Germline CDR1 reads MGHRA; CDR2 reads YSYEKL. The CDR3 length is 14 residues. Losses at the gene ends were 3 bases for V and 3 bases for J; bases not matched to a gene: 4. The chain's CDR3 is CASSHGDRYTEAFF. The CDR3 DNA sequence: TGCGCCAGCAGCCATGGGGACAGATACACTGAAGCTTTCTTT.

The V gene is TRBV13, the J gene TRBJ2-1; 8 positions agree with TRBD2. V shed 1 base, J shed 5 bases, and the junction held 4 bases outside the gene matches. The CDR3 consists of 15 residues. CDR1 and CDR2 (germline): PRHDT, FYEKMQ (reference sequence). CDR3 region: CASSLAGGSNNEQFF. Here the CDR3 DNA reads TGTGCCAGCAGCTTAGCGGGAGGGTCCAACAATGAGCAGTTCTTC.

The V gene is TRBV25-1, the J gene TRBJ1-1; 7 bases match TRBD1. This CDR3 is 14 amino acids long. Looked up from germline, CDR1 is MGHDK and CDR2 is SYGVNS. J lost 0 bases, V lost 6 bases, and 4 bases had no gene match. The DNA for the CDR3 is TGTGCCAGCAGAGGGGGCGCCTTGAACACTGAAGCTTTCTTT. Translated, it gives CASRGGALNTEAFF. Together with reference TRBV25-1 and TRBJ1-1, the CDR3 gives the full variable domain: EADIYQTPRYLVIGTGKKITLECSQTMGHDKMYWYQQDPGMELHLIHYSYGVNSTEKGDLSSESTVSRIRTEHFPLTLESARPSHTSQYLCASRGGALNTEAFFGQGTRLTVV.

The V call is TRBV9, the J call TRBJ2-7; 8 bases match TRBD1. CDR1 and CDR2 (germline): SGDLS, YYNGEE. V dropped 4 bases and J dropped 1; count of bases not matched to a gene: 7. The CDR3 has 15 residues. CDR3 in amino acids: CASSQGQGRSYEQYF. The CDR3 DNA is TGTGCCAGCAGCCAAGGACAGGGTCGGTCCTACGAGCAGTACTTC.

V and J are TRBV5-5 and TRBJ2-3; D possibly corresponds to TRBD1 (5 bases). This CDR3 spans 18 amino acids. Per germline, CDR1 SGHKS and CDR2 YYEKEE (reference sequence). V was clipped by 4 bases and J by 2 bases, with 23 bases between them. CDR3: CASSQDGIGRAATDTQYF. The DNA for the CDR3 is TGTGCCAGCAGCCAAGATGGCATAGGCAGGGCAGCCACAGATACGCAGTATTTT.

Notes on this clone: Additional DNA sequences in this sample encode the identical CDR3. This rearrangement joins TRBV6-5 to TRBJ1-1; D gene ambiguous. Trimming removed 6 bases at V and 3 bases at J, with 5 bases between. Per germline, CDR1 MNHEY and CDR2 SVGAGI. This CDR3 is 11 amino acids long. The CDR3 nucleotides are TGTGCCAGCAGCAAATACACTGAAGCTTTCTTT. Translating it yields CASSKYTEAFF.

The chain has TRBV11-3 and TRBJ1-5; D is perhaps TRBD1 (6 bases). Trimming pared 3 bases from V and 4 bases from J, leaving 16 bases between. Germline values: CDR1 SGHNT, CDR2 YENEEA. The CDR3 is 16 amino acids. The CDR3 loop is CASSLASHRENQPQHF. CDR3 in DNA: TGTGCCAGCAGCTTGGCCTCCCACAGGGAAAATCAGCCCCAGCATTTT. The variable domain in full, with the rest retrieved from reference TRBV11-3 and TRBJ1-5, is EAGVVQSPRYKIIEKKQPVAFWCNPISGHNTLYWYLQNLGQGPELLIRYENEEAVDDSQLPKDRFSAERLKGVDSTLKIQPAELGDSAVYLCASSLASHRENQPQHFGDGTRLSIL.

This clone was counted only a few times. This chain joins TRBV6-5 and TRBJ2-7; 9 bases line up with TRBD1. This CDR3 has 12 amino acids. Germline V gene sequence: CDR1 MNHEY, CDR2 SVGAGI. V lost 6 bases, J lost 4 bases, and 1 base stayed unmatched. Here the CDR3 reads CASRGTGYEQYF. The CDR3 bases are TGTGCCAGCAGAGGGACAGGGTACGAGCAGTACTTC.

This clone appeared a few times. The chain carries TRBV28 and TRBJ2-3; weak D call: TRBD2 (5 bases). The CDR3 totals 13 residues. Germline CDR1 and CDR2: MDHEN and SYDVKM. The ends were cut back, 5 bases at V and 6 bases at J, with 12 bases in the middle. The CDR3 protein is CASSHSRRDTQYF. For the CDR3, the DNA is TGTGCCAGCAGTCACTCGAGGAGGGATACGCAGTATTTT.

This clone occurred many times. The chain joins TRBV7-2 to TRBJ1-2, with D hard to call. The length of the CDR3 is 12 residues. CDR1 and CDR2 (germline): SGHTA, FQGNSA. Trimming shortened V by 5 bases and J by 8 bases, and 12 bases separated the two germline ends. The CDR3 coding sequence is TGTGCCAGCAGCATCGACGGCCACGGCTACACCTTC. It codes for CASSIDGHGYTF.

This clone was seen a few times. The chain couples TRBV14 to TRBJ1-1; D remains ambiguous. Trimming left V 3 bases short and J 10 bases short, with 15 bases between. The CDR3 runs 13 residues. Per the germline V gene, CDR1 is SGHDN and CDR2 is FVKESK. The CDR3 DNA follows: TGTGCCAGCAGCCAGGCCGGGCCCGGTCGAGCTTTCTTT. Residues: CASSQAGPGRAFF. Full variable domain (rest looked up from reference TRBV14 and TRBJ1-1): EAGVTQFPSHSVIEKGQTVTLRCDPISGHDNLYWYRRVMGKEIKFLLHFVKESKQDESGMPNNRFLAERTGGTYSTLKVQPAELEDSGVYFCASSQAGPGRAFFGQGTRLTVV.

V is TRBV7-2 and J is TRBJ2-3; D not certain. Germline CDR1 is SGHTA and CDR2 is FQGNSA. The CDR3 is 14 residues long. The V gene lost 5 bases and the J gene lost 6 bases, with 15 bases spanning the gap. CDR3 in amino acids: CASSGVAESDTQYF. The CDR3 region has the DNA TGTGCCAGCAGCGGGGTGGCTGAGTCGGATACGCAGTATTTT.

Many counts were recorded for this clone. The chain recombines TRBV7-2 with TRBJ1-5, with 7 bases lining up with TRBD1. Germline-derived CDR1 and CDR2 are SGHTA and FQGNSA. This CDR3 contains 15 residues. V was clipped by 5 bases and J by 4 bases; unmatched bases: 8. The CDR3 here is CASSADRVQNQPQHF. CDR3 nucleotides: TGTGCCAGCAGCGCTGACAGGGTACAGAATCAGCCCCAGCATTTT.

The chain is built from TRBV7-2 and TRBJ2-1; TRBD2 is a possible D gene (5 bases). The CDR3 runs 14 residues. The germline V and J ends were trimmed by 5 bases and 9 bases, with 17 bases remaining between them. Germline values: CDR1 SGHTA, CDR2 FQGNSA. The CDR3: CASSQENGGSEQFF. For the CDR3, the DNA is TGTGCCAGCAGCCAAGAAAACGGAGGAAGTGAGCAGTTCTTC.

The chain links TRBV7-2 to TRBJ2-3, with D tentatively TRBD1 (7 bases). V gave up 5 bases and J gave up 2 bases, with 17 bases separating them. CDR3 length: 16 amino acids. Germline CDR1 reads SGHTA; CDR2 reads FQGNSA. CDR3 in DNA: TGTGCCAGCAGCCCTAGACAGGGAGGATCCACAGATACGCAGTATTTT. This gives the protein CASSPRQGGSTDTQYF.

The chain carries TRBV5-6 and TRBJ2-7; D is unclear. Germline assignment: CDR1 SGHDT and CDR2 YYEEEE. The CDR3 sequence is 15 residues long. The V gene lost 2 bases and the J gene lost 2 bases, with 14 bases spanning the gap. CDR3 in DNA: TGTGCCAGCAGCTTTCCCGGAACGCCCCCCTACGAGCAGTACTTC. Translated, it gives CASSFPGTPPYEQYF.